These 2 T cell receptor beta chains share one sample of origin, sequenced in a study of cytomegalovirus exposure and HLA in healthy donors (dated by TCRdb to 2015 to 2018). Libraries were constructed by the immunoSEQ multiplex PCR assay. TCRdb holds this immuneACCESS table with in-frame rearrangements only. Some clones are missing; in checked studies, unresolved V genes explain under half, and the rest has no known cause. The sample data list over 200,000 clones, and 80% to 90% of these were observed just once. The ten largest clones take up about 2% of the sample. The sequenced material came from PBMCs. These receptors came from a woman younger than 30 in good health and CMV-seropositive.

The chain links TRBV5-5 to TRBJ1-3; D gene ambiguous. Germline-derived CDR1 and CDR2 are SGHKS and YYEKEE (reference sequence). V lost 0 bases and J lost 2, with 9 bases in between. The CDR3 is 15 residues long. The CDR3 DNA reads TGTGCCAGCAGCTTGGACAGCTCTGCTGGAAACACCATATATTTT. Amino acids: CASSLDSSAGNTIYF.

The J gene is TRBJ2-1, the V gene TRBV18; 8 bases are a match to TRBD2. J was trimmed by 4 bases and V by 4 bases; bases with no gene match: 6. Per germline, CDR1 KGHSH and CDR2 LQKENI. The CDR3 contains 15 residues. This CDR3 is CASSLAAGGYNEQFF. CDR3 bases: TGTGCCAGCTCACTTGCGGCGGGAGGTTACAATGAGCAGTTCTTC.